This is a list of T cell receptor beta chains from one sample in a study of T cells in Graves' hyperthyroidism and ophthalmopathy. TCRdb re-called the multiplex PCR reads with MiXCR, one entry per CDR3 protein. The sample has roughly 570,000 distinct CDR3 sequences; 35% to 55% are singletons. The sequenced sample consisted of peripheral blood or thyroid tissue (not recorded which). Every receptor here comes from a young woman with Graves' hyperthyroidism. The CDR3 runs from the conserved cysteine through the conserved F or W. Expanded clones get a size class; other rows say once, few or many, or leave the size out.

j_call,clone_size,v_call,cdr3_aa
TRBJ2-5,-,TRBV20-1,CSARVGLAGVIETQYF
-,-,TRBV19,CASGTGAANEQFF
TRBJ1-1,once,TRBV25-1,CASRLQEHTEAFF
TRBJ1-1,many,TRBV27,CASITRAGTEAFF
TRBJ2-2,-,TRBV10-3,CAISESKQLFF
TRBJ2-7,many,TRBV19,CASRPGQGAYEQYF
TRBJ1-2,-,TRBV9,CASSVAGTESYGYTF
TRBJ2-7,many,TRBV4-2,CASSQDSGQGYEQYF
TRBJ2-7,many,TRBV12-3/TRBV12-4,CASSLGRDEQYF
TRBJ1-6,many,TRBV10-3,CAISEDPNSPLHF
TRBJ1-6,many,TRBV5-6,CASSLGRQNSPLHF
TRBJ1-1,many,TRBV29-1,CSVGQTTGDTEAFF
TRBJ1-1,-,TRBV7-9,CASSVVGQGGTEAFF
TRBJ1-2,-,TRBV15,CATSRRGITGDGYTF
TRBJ2-5,few,TRBV15,CATSRPTETQYF
TRBJ1-1,many,TRBV2,CASSKDRGQAFF
TRBJ2-7,-,TRBV2,CASRRSEQYF
TRBJ2-6,once,TRBV7-2,CASSLATGFAGANVLTF
TRBJ1-5,many,TRBV18,CASSRTGGNNQPQHF
TRBJ1-1,many,TRBV10-2,CASSEKKSEAFF
TRBJ1-1,many,TRBV18,CASSPSGLNTEAFF
TRBJ1-2,-,TRBV24-1,CATSDPRTGRGYTF
TRBJ2-1,many,TRBV15,CATSRRTSGGYNEQFF
TRBJ2-7,many,TRBV4-1,CASSQADSVQYF
TRBJ2-3,-,TRBV7-2,CASSLVIGGTDTQYF
TRBJ2-7,few,TRBV20-1,CSAKTSSGRVLPHYEQYF
TRBJ2-7,many,TRBV12-3/TRBV12-4,CASTFGTFYEQYF
TRBJ2-5,few,TRBV7-2,CASSLSGTGGQPQYF
TRBJ1-4,few,TRBV4-1,CASSQEGAGAGEKLFF
TRBJ2-7,many,TRBV2,CASSSRETYEQYF
TRBJ1-5,many,TRBV18,CASSRTGADQPQHF
TRBJ2-7,few,TRBV20-1,CSARSPGTYAVYEQYF
TRBJ1-2,many,TRBV4-2,CASSESRALYGYTF
TRBJ1-2,-,TRBV19,CASRNRDSETNYGYTF
TRBJ2-5,-,TRBV6-5,CASSSTRGELGWTQYF
TRBJ2-5,-,TRBV7-6,CASSLQGLRETQYF
TRBJ2-7,many,TRBV2,CASSEAGAYEQYF
TRBJ1-2,-,TRBV7-2,CVSSLARATNYGYTF
TRBJ2-3,-,TRBV7-2,CAGTDSGTDTQYF
TRBJ1-2,-,TRBV24-1,CATRDSGNYGYTF
TRBJ2-7,many,TRBV29-1,CSVAEAGALYEQYF